The present T cell receptor beta chain was sequenced within a study of T cell changes during pregnancy in multiple sclerosis. Assay: immunoSEQ multiplex PCR; the TCRdb copy retains only in-frame clones and omits some. The sample yields under 15,000 clones, 88% seen once. CDR1 and CDR2 (germline): MDHEN, SYDVKM. The CDR3 loop spans 13 amino acids. V was pared by 3 bases and J by 5 bases, with 10 bases between. The source material was CD8+ T cells from peripheral blood mononuclear cells, sampled in the first trimester of pregnancy. The source is a female donor with multiple sclerosis, enrolled in a pregnancy study. The chain uses TRBV28 and TRBJ1-2; D call uncertain. The CDR3 reads CASSFDTTYGYTF. The CDR3 bases are TGTGCCAGCAGTTTCGACACGACGTATGGCTACACCTTC.